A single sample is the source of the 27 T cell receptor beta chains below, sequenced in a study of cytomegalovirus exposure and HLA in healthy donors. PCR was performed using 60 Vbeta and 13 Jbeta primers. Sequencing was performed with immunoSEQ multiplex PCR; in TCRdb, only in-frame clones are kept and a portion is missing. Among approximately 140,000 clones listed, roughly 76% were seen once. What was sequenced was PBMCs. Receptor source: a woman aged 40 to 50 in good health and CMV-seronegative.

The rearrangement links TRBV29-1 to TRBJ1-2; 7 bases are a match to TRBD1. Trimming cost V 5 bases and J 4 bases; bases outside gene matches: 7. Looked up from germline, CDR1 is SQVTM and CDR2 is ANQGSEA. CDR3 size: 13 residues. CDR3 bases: TGCAGCGTTACCACAGGGGTCAGCTATGGCTACACCTTC. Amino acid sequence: CSVTTGVSYGYTF.

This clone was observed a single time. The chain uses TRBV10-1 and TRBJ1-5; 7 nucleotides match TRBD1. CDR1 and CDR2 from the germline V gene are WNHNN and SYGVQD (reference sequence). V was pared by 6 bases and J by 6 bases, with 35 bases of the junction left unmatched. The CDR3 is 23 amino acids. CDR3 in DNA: TGCGCCAGCAGGTCCCACAGGGGTCGGGACCAAAACAAAAAACCGTATCGAGGTCAGCCCCAGCATTTT. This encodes CASRSHRGRDQNKKPYRGQPQHF.

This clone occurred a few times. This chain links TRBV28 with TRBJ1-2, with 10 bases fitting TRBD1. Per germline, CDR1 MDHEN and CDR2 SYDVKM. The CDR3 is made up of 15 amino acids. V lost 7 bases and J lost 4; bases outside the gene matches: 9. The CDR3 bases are TGTGCCAGCACCCCCGACAGGGGGCGAAGCTATGGCTACACCTTC. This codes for CASTPDRGRSYGYTF.

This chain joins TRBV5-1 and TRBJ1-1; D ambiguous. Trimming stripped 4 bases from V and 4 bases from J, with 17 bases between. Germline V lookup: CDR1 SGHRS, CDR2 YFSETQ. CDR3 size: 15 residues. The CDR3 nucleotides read TGCGCCAGCAGCCCTGGAGGGAGGACGGGCACTGAAGCTTTCTTT. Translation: CASSPGGRTGTEAFF.

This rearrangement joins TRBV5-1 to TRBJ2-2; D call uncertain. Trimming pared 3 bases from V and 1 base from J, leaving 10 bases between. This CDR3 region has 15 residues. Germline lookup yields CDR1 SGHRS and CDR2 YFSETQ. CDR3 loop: CASSSASVNTGELFF. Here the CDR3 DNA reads TGCGCCAGCAGCTCGGCTAGTGTGAACACCGGGGAGCTGTTTTTT.

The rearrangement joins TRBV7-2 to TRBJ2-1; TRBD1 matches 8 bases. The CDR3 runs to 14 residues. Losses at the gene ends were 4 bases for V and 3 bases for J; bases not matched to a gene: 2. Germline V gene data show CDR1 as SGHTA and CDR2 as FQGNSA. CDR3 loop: CASSSDRDYNEQFF. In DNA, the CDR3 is TGTGCCAGCAGCTCGGACAGGGACTACAATGAGCAGTTCTTC.

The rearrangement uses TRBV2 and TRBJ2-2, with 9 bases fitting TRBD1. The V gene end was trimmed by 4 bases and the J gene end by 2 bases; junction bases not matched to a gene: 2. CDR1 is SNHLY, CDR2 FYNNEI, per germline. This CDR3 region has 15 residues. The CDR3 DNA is TGTGCCAGCAGTGTACAGGGGGCTAACACCGGGGAGCTGTTTTTT. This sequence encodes CASSVQGANTGELFF.

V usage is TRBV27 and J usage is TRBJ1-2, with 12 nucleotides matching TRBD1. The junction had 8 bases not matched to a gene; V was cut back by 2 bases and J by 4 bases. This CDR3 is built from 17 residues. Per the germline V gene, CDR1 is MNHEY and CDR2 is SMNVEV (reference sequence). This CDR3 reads CASSLTAGTGGAYGYTF. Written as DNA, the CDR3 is TGTGCCAGCAGTTTAACTGCCGGGACAGGGGGCGCCTATGGCTACACCTTC.

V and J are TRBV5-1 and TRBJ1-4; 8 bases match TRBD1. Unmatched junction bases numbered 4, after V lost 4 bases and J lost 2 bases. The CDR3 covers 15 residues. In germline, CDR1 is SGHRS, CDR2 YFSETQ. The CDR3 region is CASSDRGETNEKLFF. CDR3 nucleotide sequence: TGCGCCAGCAGCGACAGGGGTGAGACTAATGAAAAACTGTTTTTT. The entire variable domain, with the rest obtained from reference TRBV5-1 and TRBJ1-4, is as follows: KAGVTQTPRYLIKTRGQQVTLSCSPISGHRSVSWYQQTPGQGLQFLFEYFSETQRNKGNFPGRFSGRQFSNSRSEMNVSTLELGDSALYLCASSDRGETNEKLFFGSGTQLSVL.

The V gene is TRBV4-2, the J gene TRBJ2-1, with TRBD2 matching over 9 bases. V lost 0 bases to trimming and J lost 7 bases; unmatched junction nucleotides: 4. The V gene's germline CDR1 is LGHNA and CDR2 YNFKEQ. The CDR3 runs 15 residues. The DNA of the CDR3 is TGTGCCAGCAGCCAAGACCAGCGGGGGGTTAATGAGCAGTTCTTC. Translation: CASSQDQRGVNEQFF.

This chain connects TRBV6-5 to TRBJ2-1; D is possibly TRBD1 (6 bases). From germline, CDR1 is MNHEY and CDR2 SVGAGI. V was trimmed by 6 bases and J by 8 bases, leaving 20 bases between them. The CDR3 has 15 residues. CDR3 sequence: CASSYGTLTGYEQFF. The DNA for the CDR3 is TGTGCCAGCAGCTACGGGACACTAACGGGCTATGAGCAGTTCTTC.

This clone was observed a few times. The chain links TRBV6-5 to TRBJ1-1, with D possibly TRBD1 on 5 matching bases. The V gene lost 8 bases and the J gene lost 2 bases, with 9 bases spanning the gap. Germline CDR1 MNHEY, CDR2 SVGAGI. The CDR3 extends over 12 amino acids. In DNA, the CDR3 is TGTGCCAGCGGGACTTATAACACTGAAGCTTTCTTT. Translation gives CASGTYNTEAFF.

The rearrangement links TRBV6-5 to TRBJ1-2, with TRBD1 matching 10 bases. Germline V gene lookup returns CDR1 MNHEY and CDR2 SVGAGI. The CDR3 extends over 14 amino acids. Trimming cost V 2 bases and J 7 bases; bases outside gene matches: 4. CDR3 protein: CASSYARTGGGYTF. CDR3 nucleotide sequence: TGTGCCAGCAGTTACGCTAGGACAGGGGGTGGCTACACCTTC.

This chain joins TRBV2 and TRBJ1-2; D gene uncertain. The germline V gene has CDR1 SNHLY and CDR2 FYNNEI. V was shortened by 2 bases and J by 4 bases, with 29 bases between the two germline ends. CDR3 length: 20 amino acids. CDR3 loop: CASSEPPYRSGYLTGYGYTF. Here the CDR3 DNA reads TGTGCCAGCAGTGAACCACCCTACCGAAGTGGATATCTTACGGGCTATGGCTACACCTTC.

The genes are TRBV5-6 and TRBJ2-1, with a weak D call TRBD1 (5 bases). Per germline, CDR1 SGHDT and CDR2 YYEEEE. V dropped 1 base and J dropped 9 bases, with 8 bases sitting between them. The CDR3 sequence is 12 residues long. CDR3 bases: TGTGCCAGCAGCTTGTGGGGCCGTGAGCAGTTCTTC. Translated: CASSLWGREQFF.

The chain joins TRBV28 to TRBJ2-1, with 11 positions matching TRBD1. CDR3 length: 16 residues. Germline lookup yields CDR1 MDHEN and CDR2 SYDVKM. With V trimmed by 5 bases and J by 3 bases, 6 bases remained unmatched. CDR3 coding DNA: TGTGCCAGCAGTCCGCTCGGGACAGGGGGCTACAATGAGCAGTTCTTC. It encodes CASSPLGTGGYNEQFF.

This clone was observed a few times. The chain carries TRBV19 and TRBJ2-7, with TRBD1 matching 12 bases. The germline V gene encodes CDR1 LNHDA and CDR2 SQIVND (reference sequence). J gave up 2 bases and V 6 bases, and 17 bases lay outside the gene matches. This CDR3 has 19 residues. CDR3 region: CASRRAGTGGKTSTYEQYF. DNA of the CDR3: TGTGCCAGTAGAAGAGCCGGGACAGGGGGCAAAACCTCAACCTACGAGCAGTACTTC.

The CDR3 DNA reads as TGTGCCAGCAGCTTAGATGAGGGCGTGAGCTATGGCTACACCTTC. It specifies CASSLDEGVSYGYTF. The chain carries TRBV7-6 and TRBJ1-2; D remains ambiguous. V shed 1 base and J shed 4 bases, with 13 bases lying between them. CDR3 length: 15 amino acids. CDR1 and CDR2 (germline): SGHVS, FNYEAQ.

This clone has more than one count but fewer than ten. The CDR3 here is CASSWEWDRGDYGYTF. CDR3 DNA: TGTGCCAGCAGCTGGGAGTGGGACAGGGGGGACTATGGCTACACCTTC. The chain recombines TRBV5-5 with TRBJ1-2; 11 bases align to TRBD1. The ends lost 3 bases at V and 3 bases at J; junction bases unmatched: 7. Germline V gene lookup returns CDR1 SGHKS and CDR2 YYEKEE (reference sequence). This CDR3 is built from 16 residues.

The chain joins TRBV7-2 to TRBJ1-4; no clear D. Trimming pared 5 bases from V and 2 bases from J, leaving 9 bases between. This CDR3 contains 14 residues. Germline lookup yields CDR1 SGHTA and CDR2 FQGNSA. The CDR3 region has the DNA TGTGCCAGCAGCCCATCGAGCACTAATGAAAAACTGTTTTTT. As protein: CASSPSSTNEKLFF.

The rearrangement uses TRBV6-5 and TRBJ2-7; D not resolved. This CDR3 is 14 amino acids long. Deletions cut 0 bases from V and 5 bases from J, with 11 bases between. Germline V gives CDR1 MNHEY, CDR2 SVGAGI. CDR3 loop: CASSYSHISHEQYF. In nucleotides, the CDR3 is TGTGCCAGCAGTTACTCCCACATTTCCCACGAGCAGTACTTC.

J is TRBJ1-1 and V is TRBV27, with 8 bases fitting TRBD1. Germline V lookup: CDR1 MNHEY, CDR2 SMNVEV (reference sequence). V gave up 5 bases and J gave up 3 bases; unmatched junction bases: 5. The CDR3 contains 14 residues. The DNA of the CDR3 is TGTGCCAGCAGTAGACAGGGGTTGGACACTGAAGCTTTCTTT. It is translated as CASSRQGLDTEAFF.

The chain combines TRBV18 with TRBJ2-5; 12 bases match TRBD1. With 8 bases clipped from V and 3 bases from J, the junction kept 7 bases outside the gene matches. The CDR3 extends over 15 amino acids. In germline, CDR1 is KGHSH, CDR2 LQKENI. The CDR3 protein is CASVPGTGGEETQYF. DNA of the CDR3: TGTGCCAGCGTACCAGGGACAGGGGGCGAAGAGACCCAGTACTTC.

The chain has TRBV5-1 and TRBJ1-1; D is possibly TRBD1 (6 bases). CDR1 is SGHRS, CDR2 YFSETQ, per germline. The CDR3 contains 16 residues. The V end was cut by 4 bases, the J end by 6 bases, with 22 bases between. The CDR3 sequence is CASSARGREVWPEAFF. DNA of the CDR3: TGCGCCAGCAGCGCGAGGGGGAGGGAGGTTTGGCCTGAAGCTTTCTTT.

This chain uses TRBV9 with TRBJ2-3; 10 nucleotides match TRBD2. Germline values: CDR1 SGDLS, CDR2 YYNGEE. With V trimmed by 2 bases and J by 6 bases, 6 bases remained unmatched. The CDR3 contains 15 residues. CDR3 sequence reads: CASSVLAGGPDTQYF. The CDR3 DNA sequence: TGTGCCAGCAGCGTTTTAGCGGGGGGCCCTGATACGCAGTATTTT.

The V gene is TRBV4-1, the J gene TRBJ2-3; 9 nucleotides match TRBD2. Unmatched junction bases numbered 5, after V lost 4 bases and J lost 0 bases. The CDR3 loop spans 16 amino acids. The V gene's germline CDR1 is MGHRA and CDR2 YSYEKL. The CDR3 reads CASSPSGGRSTDTQYF. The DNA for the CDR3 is TGCGCCAGCAGCCCCAGCGGGGGGCGGAGCACAGATACGCAGTATTTT.

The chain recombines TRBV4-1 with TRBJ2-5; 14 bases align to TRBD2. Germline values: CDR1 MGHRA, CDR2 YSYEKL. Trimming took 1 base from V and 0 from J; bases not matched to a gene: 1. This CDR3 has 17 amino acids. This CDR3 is CASSQGLAGGYQETQYF. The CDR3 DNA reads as TGCGCCAGCAGCCAAGGACTAGCGGGGGGGTACCAAGAGACCCAGTACTTC.